One and the same sample provided the 29 T cell receptor beta chains below, sequenced in a study of T cell changes during pregnancy in multiple sclerosis. Only in-frame clones appear in the TCRdb table, and some are missing; sequencing was by immunoSEQ multiplex PCR. Here the sample spans 20,000 to 25,000 clones, 75% to 90% being singletons. Sample: CD4+ T cells from peripheral blood mononuclear cells, taken in the first trimester of pregnancy. These receptors were collected from a female donor in good health, enrolled as a control in a pregnancy study.

This clone has more than one count but fewer than ten. This chain connects TRBV6-1 to TRBJ1-1; D unresolved. This CDR3 has 14 amino acids. CDR1 is MNHNS and CDR2 is SASEGT in the germline V gene. V was clipped by 3 bases and J by 8 bases, with 16 bases between them. As DNA, the CDR3 is TGTGCCAGCAGTGATCGTGGCAGAGGGAGAGAAGCTTTCTTT. It encodes CASSDRGRGREAFF.

V and J are TRBV7-2 and TRBJ1-2; possible D gene TRBD1, 6 bases. The length of the CDR3 is 18 residues. Germline V lookup: CDR1 SGHTA, CDR2 FQGNSA. The ends were cut back, 5 bases at V and 7 bases at J, with 29 bases in the middle. The CDR3, as DNA: TGTGCCAGCAGCCGTACACGAGGGGGTATCGGTGGCATGGGTGGCTACACCTTC. Residues: CASSRTRGGIGGMGGYTF.

The chain joins TRBV7-2 to TRBJ1-3, with D unclear. The CDR3 runs 16 residues. Trimming left V 7 bases short and J 0 bases short, with 16 bases between. CDR1 and CDR2 (germline): SGHTA, FQGNSA. This CDR3 is CASNRDGTVSGNTIYF. For the CDR3, the DNA is TGTGCCAGCAACCGAGACGGAACAGTCTCTGGAAACACCATATATTTT.

This chain uses TRBV25-1 with TRBJ2-3, with TRBD1 matching 8 bases. Germline-derived CDR1 and CDR2 are MGHDK and SYGVNS. This CDR3 has 15 residues. The junction had 4 bases not matched to a gene; V was cut back by 4 bases and J by 1 base. The CDR3: CASSGTGSGTDTQYF. CDR3 nucleotide sequence: TGTGCCAGCAGTGGGACAGGGTCGGGCACAGATACGCAGTATTTT.

The V gene is TRBV7-8, the J gene TRBJ2-3; 8 bases are a match to TRBD2. The length of the CDR3 is 15 residues. J was trimmed by 4 bases and V by 1 base; bases with no gene match: 4. The germline V gene encodes CDR1 SGHVS and CDR2 FQNEAQ. CDR3 protein: CASSLDGGAADTQYF. Written as DNA, the CDR3 is TGTGCCAGCAGCTTAGACGGGGGGGCAGCAGATACGCAGTATTTT.

CDR3 amino acids: CASSPGQVSSYEQYF. The CDR3 region has the DNA TGTGCCAGTAGTCCAGGACAGGTGAGCTCCTACGAGCAGTACTTC. The chain employs TRBV19 and TRBJ2-7; 7 bases align to TRBD1. Germline CDR1 and CDR2: LNHDA and SQIVND (reference sequence). CDR3 length equals 15 residues. J gave up 0 bases and V 5 bases, and 7 bases lay outside the gene matches.

This clone appeared once. This chain joins TRBV7-2 and TRBJ2-5; TRBD2 might be the D (6 bases). Germline loops: CDR1 SGHTA, CDR2 FQGNSA. Trimming removed 3 bases from V and 4 bases from J, with 12 bases in between. The CDR3 extends over 14 amino acids. The CDR3 nucleotides are TGTGCCAGCAGCTTCGTACTAGCAGCAGAGACCCAGTACTTC. Its protein product is CASSFVLAAETQYF.

This chain uses TRBV6-5 with TRBJ2-3; 8 nucleotides match TRBD2. CDR1 MNHEY and CDR2 SVGAGI come from the germline V gene. Trimming took 8 bases from V and 4 from J; bases not matched to a gene: 11. The CDR3 spans 15 residues. The CDR3 nucleotides read TGTGCCAGCTCCCGGGGGGGGGCCAGGGCAGATACGCAGTATTTT. It translates to CASSRGGARADTQYF.

Here the CDR3 DNA reads TGTGCCAGCAGCTTAGGACAGGGGGCGAGTTCGTTGGCAGATACGCAGTATTTT. Translating it yields CASSLGQGASSLADTQYF. The chain uses TRBV7-3 and TRBJ2-3; 11 bases fit TRBD1. Losses at the gene ends were 2 bases for V and 4 bases for J; bases not matched to a gene: 11. CDR3 size: 18 residues. From germline, CDR1 is SGHTA and CDR2 FQGTGA.

The chain uses TRBV9 and TRBJ1-3, with D maybe TRBD1 (5 bases). This CDR3 spans 16 amino acids. The V gene lost 0 bases and the J gene lost 2 bases, with 12 bases spanning the gap. Per the germline V gene, CDR1 is SGDLS and CDR2 is YYNGEE. This chain's CDR3 is CASSVGGGTAGNTIYF. In nucleotides, the CDR3 is TGTGCCAGCAGCGTAGGGGGGGGGACGGCTGGAAACACCATATATTTT.

By sample share, this clone is medium-sized. The genes are TRBV29-1 and TRBJ1-1; D unclear. Trimming shortened V by 4 bases and J by 0 bases, and 9 bases separated the two germline ends. The CDR3 spans 13 residues. Germline V lookup: CDR1 SQVTM, CDR2 ANQGSEA. CDR3 region: CSVVSRLNTEAFF. The CDR3 coding sequence is TGCAGCGTTGTAAGCAGGTTGAACACTGAAGCTTTCTTT.

V and J are TRBV19 and TRBJ1-6; TRBD1 aligns across 11 bases. Losses at the gene ends were 4 bases for V and 1 base for J; bases not matched to a gene: 6. This CDR3 contains 18 residues. CDR1 is LNHDA, CDR2 SQIVND, per germline (reference sequence). The CDR3 region is CASSTGQGAGSYNSPLHF. The DNA for the CDR3 is TGTGCCAGTAGTACCGGACAGGGGGCTGGATCCTATAATTCACCCCTCCACTTT.

This CDR3 reads CASSLTDRGPNTGELFF. The CDR3 bases are TGTGCCAGCAGCCTAACCGACAGGGGACCGAACACCGGGGAGCTGTTTTTT. The chain links TRBV7-2 to TRBJ2-2; TRBD1 matches at 8 bases. Trimming cost V 5 bases and J 0 bases; bases outside gene matches: 8. Germline CDR1 reads SGHTA; CDR2 reads FQGNSA. There are 17 residues in the CDR3.

The chain employs TRBV5-1 and TRBJ1-1; TRBD1 matches at 9 bases. The V gene's germline CDR1 is SGHRS and CDR2 YFSETQ. The CDR3 is 14 amino acids. With 4 bases clipped from V and 4 bases from J, the junction kept 5 bases outside the gene matches. The CDR3 is CASSPGTGTTEAFF. The CDR3 DNA sequence: TGCGCCAGCAGCCCTGGGACAGGGACCACTGAAGCTTTCTTT.

The genes are TRBV15 and TRBJ1-2; D may be TRBD1 (6 bases). This CDR3 is 15 amino acids long. CDR1 is LNHNV, CDR2 YYDKDF, per germline (reference sequence). Trimming cost V 0 bases and J 4 bases, with 12 bases left between them. This CDR3 reads CATSREGTGIYGYTF. Here the CDR3 DNA reads TGTGCCACCAGCAGAGAGGGTACAGGGATCTATGGCTACACCTTC.

The chain is built from TRBV2 and TRBJ1-1; 9 nucleotides agree with TRBD1. CDR1 is SNHLY and CDR2 is FYNNEI in the germline V gene. CDR3 length equals 15 residues. The ends lost 8 bases at V and 1 base at J; junction bases unmatched: 8. CDR3 DNA sequence: TGTGCCAGCCGATTACAGGGGGCTAAGAACACTGAAGCTTTCTTT. It is translated as CASRLQGAKNTEAFF. The variable domain in full, with the rest retrieved from reference TRBV2 and TRBJ1-1, is EPEVTQTPSHQVTQMGQEVILRCVPISNHLYFYWYRQILGQKVEFLVSFYNNEISEKSEIFDDQFSVERPDGSNFTLKIRSTKLEDSAMYFCASRLQGAKNTEAFFGQGTRLTVV.

This sequence joins TRBV14 and TRBJ1-1, with 7 bases matching TRBD1. Germline CDR1 and CDR2: SGHDN and FVKESK. Trimming took 0 bases from V and 5 from J; bases not matched to a gene: 6. This CDR3 is built from 15 residues. The CDR3 loop reads CASSQEGGRGTEAFF. As DNA, the CDR3 is TGTGCCAGCAGCCAAGAGGGGGGCAGGGGGACTGAAGCTTTCTTT.

The chain carries TRBV19 and TRBJ1-5, with no clear D. Trimming removed 6 bases at V and 0 bases at J, with 18 bases between. The CDR3 loop spans 17 amino acids. Germline V gene data show CDR1 as LNHDA and CDR2 as SQIVND (reference sequence). The CDR3 DNA reads TGTGCCAGTAGCGCCCCCGGCGACGAGGGTAGCAATCAGCCCCAGCATTTT. Its protein product is CASSAPGDEGSNQPQHF. Based on the CDR3 plus reference TRBV19 and TRBJ1-5, the full variable domain is DGGITQSPKYLFRKEGQNVTLSCEQNLNHDAMYWYRQDPGQGLRLIYYSQIVNDFQKGDIAEGYSVSREKKESFPLTVTSAQKNPTAFYLCASSAPGDEGSNQPQHFGDGTRLSIL.

The chain employs TRBV6-5 and TRBJ2-7, with D possibly matching TRBD1 (6 bases). Germline V gene lookup returns CDR1 MNHEY and CDR2 SVGAGI. Trimming stripped 9 bases from V and 2 bases from J, with 11 bases between. The CDR3 loop spans 12 amino acids. The chain's CDR3 is CASVGGAYEQYF. In nucleotides, the CDR3 is TGTGCCAGTGTAGGGGGAGCCTACGAGCAGTACTTC.

This rearrangement joins TRBV14 to TRBJ2-1; perhaps TRBD2 as D (5 bases). V gave up 3 bases and J gave up 0 bases, with 6 bases separating them. The CDR3 is made up of 14 amino acids. CDR1 and CDR2 (germline): SGHDN, FVKESK. In DNA form, the CDR3 reads TGTGCCAGCAGCCACGGGGTCTCCTACAATGAGCAGTTCTTC. Translating gives CASSHGVSYNEQFF.

The chain uses TRBV5-8 and TRBJ2-2, with D possibly TRBD2 on 6 matching bases. The CDR3 contains 15 residues. Trimming took off 1 base at V and 4 bases at J, with 11 bases between the two ends. Germline V gene sequence: CDR1 SGHTS, CDR2 YDEGEE. CDR3 in amino acids: CASSLYGGPTGELFF. The CDR3 DNA reads TGTGCCAGCAGCTTGTACGGGGGACCCACCGGGGAGCTGTTTTTT. The full variable domain, completed using reference TRBV5-8 and TRBJ2-2, is EAGVTQSPTHLIKTRGQQATLRCSPISGHTSVYWYQQALGLGLQFLLWYDEGEERNRGNFPPRFSGRQFPNYSSELNVNALELEDSALYLCASSLYGGPTGELFFGEGSRLTVL.

The chain links TRBV6-5 to TRBJ2-7; perhaps TRBD2 as D (6 bases). The germline CDR1 and CDR2 sequences are MNHEY and SVGAGI. V was shortened by 5 bases and J by 1 base, with 12 bases between the two germline ends. The CDR3 has 14 residues. Written as DNA, the CDR3 is TGTGCCAGCAGTCGAGGCGGGACTTCCTACGAGCAGTACTTC. This translates into CASSRGGTSYEQYF.

This chain connects TRBV10-2 to TRBJ2-4, with D maybe TRBD2 (6 bases). This CDR3 has 16 residues. The germline V gene has CDR1 WSHSY and CDR2 SAAADI. Trimming left V 7 bases short and J 0 bases short, with 16 bases between. CDR3 protein: CASNDPGTGAKNIQYF. CDR3 DNA: TGCGCCAGCAATGACCCCGGGACTGGAGCCAAAAACATTCAGTACTTC.

The chain recombines TRBV19 with TRBJ1-1; a possible D gene is TRBD1 (6 bases). The germline gives CDR1 LNHDA, CDR2 SQIVND (reference sequence). With 0 bases removed from V and 4 bases from J, the gap between germline ends came to 12 bases. CDR3 length: 15 residues. DNA of the CDR3: TGTGCCAGTAGTATAGAGACAGGTCGGGGCACTGAAGCTTTCTTT. Amino acid sequence: CASSIETGRGTEAFF.

CDR3 nucleotides: TGTGCCTGGAGGCCAACAGGAAAGTATGGCTACACCTTC. Protein sequence: CAWRPTGKYGYTF. This sequence joins TRBV30 and TRBJ1-2, with D possibly TRBD1 on 5 matching bases. In germline, CDR1 is GTSNPN, CDR2 SVGIG (reference sequence). The CDR3 is 13 amino acids. V lost 3 bases and J 5 bases, leaving 13 bases between the germline ends.

The chain's CDR3 is CASSLQTGGRAEAFF. The CDR3 coding sequence is TGCGCCAGCAGCCTACAGACAGGGGGCCGGGCTGAAGCTTTCTTT. V usage is TRBV4-1 and J usage is TRBJ1-1; 10 bases are shared with TRBD1. Per germline, CDR1 MGHRA and CDR2 YSYEKL. The CDR3 totals 15 residues. V dropped 4 bases and J dropped 6; count of bases not matched to a gene: 8.

The chain combines TRBV6-1 with TRBJ2-7; 7 bases line up with TRBD1. This CDR3 comprises 12 residues. The V gene end was trimmed by 9 bases and the J gene end by 0 bases; junction bases not matched to a gene: 2. Germline CDR1 reads MNHNS; CDR2 reads SASEGT. DNA of the CDR3: TGTGCCAGTACAGGGGCCTCCTACGAGCAGTACTTC. This sequence encodes CASTGASYEQYF.

In DNA form, the CDR3 reads TGTGCCAGCAGCGAAATACCGGGACAGGGGGCAACAGATACGCAGTATTTT. Translating gives CASSEIPGQGATDTQYF. The chain links TRBV9 to TRBJ2-3; TRBD1 agrees at 12 bases. After removal of 3 bases from V and 3 bases from J, the junction contained 8 bases not matched to a gene. The CDR3 extends over 17 amino acids. CDR1 SGDLS and CDR2 YYNGEE come from the germline V gene.

V and J are TRBV2 and TRBJ1-1; possible D gene TRBD1, 6 bases. Germline V lookup: CDR1 SNHLY, CDR2 FYNNEI. V lost 5 bases, J lost 3 bases, and 16 bases lay in between. This CDR3 spans 15 amino acids. The CDR3 region has the DNA TGTGCCAGCAGTCGTGGGGGGGCCCTGGACACTGAAGCTTTCTTT. It encodes CASSRGGALDTEAFF.